This entry concerns a single TCR beta chain. As processed by the authors: Estimated nucleated cell counts came from reference gene primer amplification. Sequencing used immunoSEQ multiplex PCR; TCRdb keeps in-frame clones, though not all of them. V, J and clone size reflect that table, while D and trimming were determined from the DNA. The sample has about 160,000 clones, approximately 81% seen once; the top ten hold about 5.7%. The cohort comprised adults aged roughly 18 to 100 years residing in 20 to 30 US areas. The CDR3 covers 13 residues. Germline V CDR1 and CDR2: SGHKS, YYEKEE (reference sequence). V lost 3 bases and J 4 bases, leaving 10 bases between the germline ends. The data were obtained in a study of blood T cell repertoires in COVID-19. Across the whole study: PBMCs, B-cell-depleted T cells, or T cells provided the cDNA or gDNA that made up the material.

The rearrangement links TRBV5-5 to TRBJ1-1; D not certain. The receptor was isolated from a woman aged 40 to 55 with acute COVID-19. The specimen sequenced was PBMCs or T cells enriched from blood (not recorded which). CDR3 sequence: CASSSTGATEAFF. The DNA for the CDR3 is TGTGCCAGCAGCTCGACTGGTGCCACTGAAGCTTTCTTT.